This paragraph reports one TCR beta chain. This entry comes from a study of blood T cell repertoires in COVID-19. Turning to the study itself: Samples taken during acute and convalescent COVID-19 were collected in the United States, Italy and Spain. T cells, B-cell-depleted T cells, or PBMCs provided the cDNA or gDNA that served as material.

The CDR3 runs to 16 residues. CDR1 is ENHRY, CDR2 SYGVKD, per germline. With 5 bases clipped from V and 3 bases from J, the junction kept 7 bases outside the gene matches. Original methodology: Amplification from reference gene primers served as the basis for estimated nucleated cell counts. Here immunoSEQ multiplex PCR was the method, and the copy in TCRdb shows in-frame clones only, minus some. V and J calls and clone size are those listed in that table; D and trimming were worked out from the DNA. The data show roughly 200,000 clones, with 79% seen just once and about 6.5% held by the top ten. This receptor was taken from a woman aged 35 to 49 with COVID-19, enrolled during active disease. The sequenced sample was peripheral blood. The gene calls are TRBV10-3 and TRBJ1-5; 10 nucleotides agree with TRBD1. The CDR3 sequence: CAISNTGTGVNQPQHF. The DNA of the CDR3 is TGTGCCATCAGTAATACCGGGACAGGGGTCAATCAGCCCCAGCATTTT.